This T cell receptor (beta chain) is from a study of OX40 agonist ivuxolimab in advanced cancers. Germline V gene sequence: CDR1 PRHDT, CDR2 FYEKMQ (reference sequence). The CDR3 is 13 residues long. V dropped 4 bases and J dropped 10 bases, with 16 bases sitting between them. Some clones are missing from TCRdb's copy, which holds only in-frame ones; the method was immunoSEQ multiplex PCR. The table records more than 15,000 clones, roughly 78% of them present only once. This receptor was identified in an adult with an advanced solid tumor such as melanoma, head and neck, liver or kidney cancer. Source: CD4+ or CD8+ T cells sorted from blood, taken in a trial of the OX40 agonist ivuxolimab. The chain employs TRBV13 and TRBJ2-5; D unclear. This chain's CDR3 is CASSSRAVGDQYF. CDR3 in DNA: TGTGCCAGCAGCTCCCGGGCCGTGGGTGACCAGTACTTC.